This T cell receptor beta chain is drawn from a study of blood T cells in healthy people across ages. Using a J-beta primer mix together with a sample-barcoded 5' primer, a second PCR was run for roughly 6 to 11 cycles. TCRdb processed the 5' RACE reads anew with MiXCR; each CDR3 protein has one entry. The table includes about 1,600,000 distinct CDR3 sequences, 42% detected once. The CDR3 spans 19 residues. The junction had 7 bases not matched to a gene; V was cut back by 1 base and J by 0 bases. Germline loops: CDR1 MNHEY, CDR2 SVGAGI. This TCR was recovered from a woman aged 18-29 years in good health. V usage is TRBV6-5 and J usage is TRBJ2-6; 9 nucleotides match TRBD1. The sequencing sample was made of blood. The CDR3 coding sequence is TGTGCCAGCAGTTACTTCACCGGGACAGGGTACTCTGGGGCCAACGTCCTGACTTTC. Translated: CASSYFTGTGYSGANVLTF.